These 14 T cell receptor beta chains came from one sample sequenced in a study of regulatory T cells in long-lasting Graves disease. Construction of the TCR beta libraries employed iRepertoire HTBI primers in conjunction with Arm-PCR of CDR3 regions. TCRdb fed the multiplex PCR reads into MiXCR, producing one record per CDR3 protein. Here the sample spans 650,000 to 850,000 distinct CDR3 sequences, approximately 29% being singletons. Time point of the sample: persistent/refractory GD, antithyroid drugs over 5 years with positive TRAb. PBMCs were the source of the RNA used for TCR sequencing. The sample here was peripheral blood mononuclear cells (PBMCs), taken when the disease was refractory, from a patient treated with antithyroid drugs. The receptors come from a female donor with Graves disease.

This clonotype was recorded at least ten times. This chain uses TRBV2 with TRBJ2-6; D is possibly TRBD1 (6 bases). The CDR3 length is 14 residues. The V gene lost 6 bases and the J gene lost 4 bases, with 10 bases spanning the gap. Germline assignment: CDR1 SNHLY and CDR2 FYNNEI. The CDR3: CASSRGAGANVLTF. The CDR3, as DNA: TGTGCCAGCAGCAGGGGCGCCGGGGCCAACGTCCTGACTTTC. The complete variable domain, with remaining parts taken from reference TRBV2 and TRBJ2-6, reads EPEVTQTPSHQVTQMGQEVILRCVPISNHLYFYWYRQILGQKVEFLVSFYNNEISEKSEIFDDQFSVERPDGSNFTLKIRSTKLEDSAMYFCASSRGAGANVLTFGAGSRLTVL.

This chain links TRBV30 with TRBJ2-7; 7 nucleotides agree with TRBD2. Germline lookup yields CDR1 GTSNPN and CDR2 SVGIG (reference sequence). V lost 2 bases to trimming and J lost 7 bases; unmatched junction nucleotides: 11. The CDR3 consists of 14 residues. For the CDR3, the DNA is TGTGCCTGGAGTATCCACCCTGTGGGGGGGGAGCAGTACTTC. Its protein is CAWSIHPVGGEQYF.

The CDR3 bases are TGCGCCAGCAGCCCGACCCGGGACGGGAGTAATGAAAAACTGTTTTTT. Translation gives CASSPTRDGSNEKLFF. The V gene is TRBV5-1, the J gene TRBJ1-4; perhaps TRBD1 as D (5 bases). With 4 bases removed from V and 4 bases from J, the gap between germline ends came to 17 bases. CDR1 SGHRS and CDR2 YFSETQ come from the germline V gene. The CDR3 spans 16 residues.

This clonotype showed up many times. This rearrangement joins TRBV28 to TRBJ2-7; 7 bases match TRBD2. The CDR3 consists of 15 residues. The trim removed 2 bases at V and 2 bases at J, leaving 6 bases unmatched. In germline, CDR1 is MDHEN, CDR2 SYDVKM. Here the CDR3 reads CASSLTGRPPYEQYF. CDR3 sequence (DNA): TGTGCCAGCAGTTTAACCGGGAGGCCCCCCTACGAGCAGTACTTC.

This clonotype was seen more than once but under ten times. The CDR3: CASSFPSRQGLVTNEKLFF. Here the CDR3 DNA reads TGTGCCAGCAGTTTCCCTTCTCGACAGGGGCTAGTAACTAATGAAAAACTGTTTTTT. The chain employs TRBV28 and TRBJ1-4, with TRBD1 matching 8 bases. V lost 3 bases, J lost 1 base, and 13 bases stayed unmatched. CDR3 size: 19 residues. CDR1 is MDHEN and CDR2 is SYDVKM in the germline V gene.

This clonotype turned up a few times. J is TRBJ1-5 and V is TRBV27, with TRBD1 matching 9 bases. The junction had 11 bases not matched to a gene; V was cut back by 6 bases and J by 11 bases. Looked up from germline, CDR1 is MNHEY and CDR2 is SMNVEV (reference sequence). This CDR3 comprises 14 residues. This CDR3 is CASRRDRASWSQHF. The CDR3 nucleotides are TGTGCCAGCAGGCGGGACAGGGCGAGTTGGTCCCAGCATTTT.

The DNA of the CDR3 is TGTGCCAGTAGTATGAGCGGGATAAACTCCTACGAGCAGTACTTC. Its protein product is CASSMSGINSYEQYF. The chain joins TRBV19 to TRBJ2-7; the match to TRBD2 covers 7 bases. The CDR3 sequence is 15 residues long. Germline V gene sequence: CDR1 LNHDA, CDR2 SQIVND (reference sequence). Germline trimming cut 3 bases from V and 0 bases from J; bases unmatched to any gene: 5.

This clonotype was detected ten times or more. The chain joins TRBV12-3 or TRBV12-4 to TRBJ1-5; D gene uncertain. The length of the CDR3 is 14 residues. V was shortened by 3 bases and J by 4 bases, with 10 bases between the two germline ends. CDR3 sequence (DNA): TGTGCCAGCAGTTTGGAAGTCGGGAATCAGCCCCAGCATTTT. Amino acids: CASSLEVGNQPQHF.

V is TRBV9 and J is TRBJ1-5; D call uncertain. Germline V CDR1 and CDR2: SGDLS, YYNGEE. The CDR3 consists of 15 residues. The V end lost 2 bases, the J end lost 0 bases, and 9 bases lay between the germline ends. The CDR3 loop reads CASSVSGYSNQPQHF. The CDR3 DNA sequence: TGTGCCAGCAGCGTCTCCGGATATAGCAATCAGCCCCAGCATTTT.

This clonotype was found many times. The J gene is TRBJ1-6, the V gene TRBV28; no reliable D call. Trimming took 8 bases from V and 10 from J, leaving 21 bases between them. Germline values: CDR1 MDHEN, CDR2 SYDVKM. CDR3 length: 15 amino acids. The CDR3 reads CASLPQATSSSPLHF. CDR3 sequence (DNA): TGTGCCAGCCTACCCCAGGCGACGAGCTCCTCACCCCTCCACTTT.

This clonotype was counted only a few times. V and J are TRBV20-1 and TRBJ1-1; weak D call: TRBD1 (6 bases). This CDR3 region has 13 residues. Trimming removed 2 bases from V and 7 bases from J, with 14 bases in between. CDR1 and CDR2 from the germline V gene are DFQATT and SNEGSKA (reference sequence). For the CDR3, the DNA is TGCAGTGCTAGATTGCCGGGGGCGGGTGAAGCTTTCTTT. The encoded protein is CSARLPGAGEAFF.

The chain links TRBV7-2 to TRBJ2-7; D gene ambiguous. V gave up 1 base and J gave up 5 bases, with 6 bases separating them. Per germline, CDR1 SGHTA and CDR2 FQGNSA. This CDR3 has 12 amino acids. This CDR3 is CASSLEADEQYF. The CDR3, as DNA: TGTGCCAGCAGCTTAGAGGCCGACGAGCAGTACTTC.

This chain connects TRBV19 to TRBJ2-7; 9 bases map to TRBD2. Looked up from germline, CDR1 is LNHDA and CDR2 is SQIVND (reference sequence). V gave up 4 bases and J gave up 0 bases; unmatched junction bases: 10. This CDR3 comprises 17 residues. The CDR3 spells CASSNRRLAGSSYEQYF. The CDR3 DNA follows: TGTGCCAGTAGTAATCGGAGGCTAGCGGGGAGCTCCTACGAGCAGTACTTC.

This clonotype was counted between two and nine times. V usage is TRBV3-1 and J usage is TRBJ2-2; possibly TRBD1 for D (5 bases). The germline CDR1 and CDR2 sequences are LGHDT and YNNKEL (reference sequence). V lost 5 bases and J 3 bases, leaving 10 bases between the germline ends. This CDR3 has 14 amino acids. Here the CDR3 DNA reads TGTGCCAGCAGCGTTGTCAGGGACACCGGGGAGCTGTTTTTT. It translates to CASSVVRDTGELFF.